The present T cell receptor (beta chain) was sequenced within a study of T cell repertoires in cytomegalovirus infection. Looking at the study overall: The study used recently identified HLA-C-restricted and well-studied HLA-B-restricted CMV epitopes. Both a matching HLA type and CMV infection were indicated by public TCR beta signatures.

Deletions cut 4 bases from V and 2 bases from J, with 18 bases between. Germline V CDR1 and CDR2: MNHNS, SASEGT. The CDR3 is 17 residues long. Study results and caveats: HLA-C-restricted, CMV-specific TCR beta clonotypes were dominant ex vivo. Based on cumulative public TCR beta family frequency, carriers of CMV plus the relevant HLA were identified.

TCRdb used MiXCR to reprocess the reads, holding one entry per CDR3 protein. In the table there are 200,000 to 250,000 distinct CDR3 sequences, about 38% of which are singletons. Concerning this clonotype: Its antigen is as yet unknown.

J is TRBJ2-4 and V is TRBV6-1; D might be TRBD1 or TRBD2, each matching 7 bases. The specimen comprised CD8+ T cells from cultured PBMCs, sampled from culture after CMV antigen stimulation. The sequence was collected from a human donor in good health (CMV status not recorded). Some clones in this sample may be carry-over from other donors' samples. CDR3 DNA sequence: TGTGCCAGCAGTGCCCGAGGGGGCGGGGGCTCCAAAAACATTCAGTACTTC. It is translated as CASSARGGGGSKNIQYF.